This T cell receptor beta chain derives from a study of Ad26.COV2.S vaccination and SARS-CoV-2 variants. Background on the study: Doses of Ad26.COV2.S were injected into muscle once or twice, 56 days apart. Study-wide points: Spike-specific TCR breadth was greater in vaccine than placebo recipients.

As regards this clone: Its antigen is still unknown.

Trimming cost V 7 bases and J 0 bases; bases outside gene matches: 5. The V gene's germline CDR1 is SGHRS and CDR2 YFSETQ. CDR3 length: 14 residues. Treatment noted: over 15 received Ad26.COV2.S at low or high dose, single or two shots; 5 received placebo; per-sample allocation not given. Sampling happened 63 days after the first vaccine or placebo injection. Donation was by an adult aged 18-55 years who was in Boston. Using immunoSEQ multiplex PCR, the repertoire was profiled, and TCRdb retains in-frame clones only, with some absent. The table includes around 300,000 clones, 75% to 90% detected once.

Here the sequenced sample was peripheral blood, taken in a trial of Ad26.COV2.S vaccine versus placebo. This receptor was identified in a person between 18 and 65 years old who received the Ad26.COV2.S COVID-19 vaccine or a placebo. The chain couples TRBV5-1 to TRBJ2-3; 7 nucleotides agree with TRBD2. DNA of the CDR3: TGCGCCAGCCGGGAGGTGGTAAGCACAGATACGCAGTATTTT. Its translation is CASREVVSTDTQYF.